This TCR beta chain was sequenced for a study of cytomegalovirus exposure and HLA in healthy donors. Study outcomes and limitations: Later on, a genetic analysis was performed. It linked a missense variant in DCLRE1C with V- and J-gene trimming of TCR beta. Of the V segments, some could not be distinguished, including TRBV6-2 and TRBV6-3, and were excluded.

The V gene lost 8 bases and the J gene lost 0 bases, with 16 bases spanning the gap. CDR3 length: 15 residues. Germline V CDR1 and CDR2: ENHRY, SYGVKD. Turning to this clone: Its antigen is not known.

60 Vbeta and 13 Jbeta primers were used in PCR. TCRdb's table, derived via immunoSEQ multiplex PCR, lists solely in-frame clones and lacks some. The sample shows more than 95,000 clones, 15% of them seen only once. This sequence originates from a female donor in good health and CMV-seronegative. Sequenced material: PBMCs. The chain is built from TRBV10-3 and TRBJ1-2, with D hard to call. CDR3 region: CAISTEYVANYGYTF. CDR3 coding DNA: TGTGCCATCTCGACTGAATACGTCGCTAACTATGGCTACACCTTC.